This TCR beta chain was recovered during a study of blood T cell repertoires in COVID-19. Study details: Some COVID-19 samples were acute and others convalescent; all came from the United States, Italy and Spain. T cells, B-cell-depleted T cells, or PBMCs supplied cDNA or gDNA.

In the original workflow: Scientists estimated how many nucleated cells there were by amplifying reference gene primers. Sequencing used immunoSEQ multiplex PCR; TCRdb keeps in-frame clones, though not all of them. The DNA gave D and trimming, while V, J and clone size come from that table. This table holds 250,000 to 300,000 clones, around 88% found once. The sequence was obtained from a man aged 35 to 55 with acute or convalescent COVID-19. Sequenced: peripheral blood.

CDR3 sequence reads: CASSLSGTWGTEAFF. The CDR3 DNA is TGTGCCAGCAGTTTATCCGGGACATGGGGCACTGAAGCTTTCTTT. The rearrangement uses TRBV27 and TRBJ1-1, with a tentative D call TRBD1 (6 bases). Germline V gives CDR1 MNHEY, CDR2 SMNVEV (reference sequence). The CDR3 consists of 15 residues. Trimming left V 0 bases short and J 4 bases short, with 12 bases between.